This T cell receptor (beta chain) is drawn from a study of blood T cell repertoires in COVID-19. Sequencing used immunoSEQ multiplex PCR; TCRdb keeps in-frame clones, though not all of them. This sample has about 240,000 clones, with approximately 84% found just once. In germline, CDR1 is MGHDK, CDR2 SYGVNS. Deletions cut 6 bases from V and 8 bases from J, with 14 bases between. This CDR3 has 13 amino acids. Sequences were obtained from PBMCs or T cells enriched from blood (not recorded which). The chain couples TRBV25-1 to TRBJ2-1; unclear D gene. This sequence was found in a woman in her forties with acute COVID-19. CDR3 sequence reads: CASRADSWDEQFF. The CDR3 coding sequence is TGTGCCAGCAGAGCAGACTCCTGGGATGAGCAGTTCTTC.